This T cell receptor beta chain was sequenced during a study of shared clonotypes between healthy human individuals. Trimming cost V 4 bases and J 6 bases, with 10 bases left between them. This CDR3 has 13 residues. Germline CDR1 MGHRA, CDR2 YSYEKL. The genomic DNA of each subset was split evenly across several immunoSEQ plates. TCRdb's copy holds only in-frame clones and misses some; the assay was immunoSEQ multiplex PCR. The sample yields around 500,000 clones, about 82% seen once. The V call is TRBV4-1, the J call TRBJ2-1; D not resolved. The sequence derives from a middle-aged woman in good health. Some clones in this sample may be carry-over from other donors' samples. Sequences were obtained from PBMCs. The CDR3 nucleotides read TGCGCCAGCAGCCCCTCCCCGGGCAATGAGCAGTTCTTC. Residues: CASSPSPGNEQFF.